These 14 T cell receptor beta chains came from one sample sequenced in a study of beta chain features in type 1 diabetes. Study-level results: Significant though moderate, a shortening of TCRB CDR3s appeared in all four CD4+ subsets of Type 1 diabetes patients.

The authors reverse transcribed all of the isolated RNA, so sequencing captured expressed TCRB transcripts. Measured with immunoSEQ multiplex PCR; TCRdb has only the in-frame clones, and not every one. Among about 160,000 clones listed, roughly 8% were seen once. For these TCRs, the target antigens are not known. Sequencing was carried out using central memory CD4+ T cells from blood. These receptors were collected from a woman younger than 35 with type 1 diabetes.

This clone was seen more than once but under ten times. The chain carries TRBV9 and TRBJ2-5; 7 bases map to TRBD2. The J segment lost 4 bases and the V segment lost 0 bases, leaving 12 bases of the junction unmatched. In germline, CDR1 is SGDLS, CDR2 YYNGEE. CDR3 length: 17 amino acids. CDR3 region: CASSVGMYAGVLETQYF. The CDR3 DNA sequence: TGTGCCAGCAGCGTAGGAATGTATGCGGGAGTGCTAGAGACCCAGTACTTC.

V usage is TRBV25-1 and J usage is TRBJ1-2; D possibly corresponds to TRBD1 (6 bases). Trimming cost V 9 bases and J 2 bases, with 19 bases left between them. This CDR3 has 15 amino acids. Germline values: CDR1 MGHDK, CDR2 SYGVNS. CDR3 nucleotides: TGTGCCAGACAACGGACAGTGGGGGCCAACTATGGCTACACCTTC. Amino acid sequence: CARQRTVGANYGYTF.

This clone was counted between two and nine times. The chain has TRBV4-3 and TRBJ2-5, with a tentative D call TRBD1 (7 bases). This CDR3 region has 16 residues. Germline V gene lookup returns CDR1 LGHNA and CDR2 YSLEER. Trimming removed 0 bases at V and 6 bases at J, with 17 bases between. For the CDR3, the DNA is TGCGCCAGCAGCCAAGAATCGGCAGGGGGGATGAAGACCCAGTACTTC. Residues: CASSQESAGGMKTQYF.

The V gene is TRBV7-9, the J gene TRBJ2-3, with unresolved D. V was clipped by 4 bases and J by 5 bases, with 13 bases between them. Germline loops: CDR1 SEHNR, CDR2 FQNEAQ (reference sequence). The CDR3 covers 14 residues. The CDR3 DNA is TGTGCCAGCAGCTCCCTAACTTCTGGAGATACGCAGTATTTT. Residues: CASSSLTSGDTQYF.

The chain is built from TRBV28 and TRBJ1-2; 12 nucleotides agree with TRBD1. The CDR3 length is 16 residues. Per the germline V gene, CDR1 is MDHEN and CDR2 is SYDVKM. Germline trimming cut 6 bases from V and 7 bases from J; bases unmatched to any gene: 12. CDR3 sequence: CASSQGTGGAFAGYTF. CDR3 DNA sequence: TGTGCCAGCAGCCAGGGGACAGGGGGCGCATTTGCTGGCTACACCTTC.

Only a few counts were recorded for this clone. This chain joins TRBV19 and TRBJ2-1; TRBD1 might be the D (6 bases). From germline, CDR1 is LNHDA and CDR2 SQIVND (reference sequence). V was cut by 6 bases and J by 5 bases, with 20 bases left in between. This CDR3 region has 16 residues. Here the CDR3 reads CASRKRGGRLDNEQFF. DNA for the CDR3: TGTGCCAGTAGGAAAAGAGGGGGTCGATTGGACAATGAGCAGTTCTTC.

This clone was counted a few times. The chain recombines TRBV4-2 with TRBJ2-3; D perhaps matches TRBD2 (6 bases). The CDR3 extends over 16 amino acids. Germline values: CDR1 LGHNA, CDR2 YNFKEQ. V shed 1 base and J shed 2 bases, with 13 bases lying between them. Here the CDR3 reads CASSQAKGLLTDTQYF. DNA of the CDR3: TGTGCCAGCAGCCAAGCCAAGGGACTTCTCACAGATACGCAGTATTTT.

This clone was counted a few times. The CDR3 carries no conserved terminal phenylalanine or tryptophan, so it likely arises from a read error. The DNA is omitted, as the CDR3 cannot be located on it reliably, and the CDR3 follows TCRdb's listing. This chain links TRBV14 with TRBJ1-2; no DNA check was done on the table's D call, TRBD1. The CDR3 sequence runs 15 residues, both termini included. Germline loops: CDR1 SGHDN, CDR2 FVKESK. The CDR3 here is CASSQAYRDRDRRLV.

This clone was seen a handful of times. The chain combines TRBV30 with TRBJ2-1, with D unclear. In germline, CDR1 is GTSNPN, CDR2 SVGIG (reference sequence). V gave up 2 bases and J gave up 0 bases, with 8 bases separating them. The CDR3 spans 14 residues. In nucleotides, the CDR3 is TGTGCCTGGAGTATGCTTAGCTCCTACAATGAGCAGTTCTTC. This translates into CAWSMLSSYNEQFF.

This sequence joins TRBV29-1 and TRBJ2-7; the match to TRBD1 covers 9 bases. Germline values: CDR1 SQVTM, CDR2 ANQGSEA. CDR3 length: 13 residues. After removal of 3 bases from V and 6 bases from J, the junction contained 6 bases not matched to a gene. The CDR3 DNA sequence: TGCAGCGTTGAGGGGGACAGGGCGGGCGAGCAGTACTTC. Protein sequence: CSVEGDRAGEQYF.

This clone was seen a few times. The CDR3 loop reads CASSSGKSTKNIQYF. The CDR3, as DNA: TGTGCCAGCAGCTCAGGGAAATCGACCAAAAACATTCAGTACTTC. The chain carries TRBV11-1 and TRBJ2-4; TRBD1 might be the D (5 bases). CDR3 length equals 15 residues. From germline, CDR1 is SGHAT and CDR2 FQDESV (reference sequence). V lost 4 bases to trimming and J lost 2 bases, with 12 bases between them.

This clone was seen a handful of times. DNA of the CDR3: TGTGCCAGCAGCCAATGGACTAGCGGACGGACGGGGGAGCTGTTTTTT. It translates to CASSQWTSGRTGELFF. The V gene is TRBV14, the J gene TRBJ2-2; 10 nucleotides match TRBD2. The CDR3 length is 16 residues. Germline CDR1 is SGHDN and CDR2 is FVKESK. V gave up 2 bases and J gave up 8 bases; unmatched junction bases: 8. The full variable domain, rest sourced from reference TRBV14 and TRBJ2-2, is EAGVTQFPSHSVIEKGQTVTLRCDPISGHDNLYWYRRVMGKEIKFLLHFVKESKQDESGMPNNRFLAERTGGTYSTLKVQPAELEDSGVYFCASSQWTSGRTGELFFGEGSRLTVL.

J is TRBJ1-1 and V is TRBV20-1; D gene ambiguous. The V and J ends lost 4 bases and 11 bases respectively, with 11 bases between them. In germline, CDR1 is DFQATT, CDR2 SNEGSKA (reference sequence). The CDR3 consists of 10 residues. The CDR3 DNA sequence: TGCAGTGCTACCCAGTCGGGGGCTTTCTTT. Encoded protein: CSATQSGAFF.

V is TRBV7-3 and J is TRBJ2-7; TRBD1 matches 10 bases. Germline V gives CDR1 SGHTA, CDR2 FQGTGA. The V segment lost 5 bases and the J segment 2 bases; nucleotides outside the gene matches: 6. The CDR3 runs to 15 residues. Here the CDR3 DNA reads TGTGCCAGCAGCGCCGGACAGGGGGGGACCTACGAGCAGTACTTC. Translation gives CASSAGQGGTYEQYF.